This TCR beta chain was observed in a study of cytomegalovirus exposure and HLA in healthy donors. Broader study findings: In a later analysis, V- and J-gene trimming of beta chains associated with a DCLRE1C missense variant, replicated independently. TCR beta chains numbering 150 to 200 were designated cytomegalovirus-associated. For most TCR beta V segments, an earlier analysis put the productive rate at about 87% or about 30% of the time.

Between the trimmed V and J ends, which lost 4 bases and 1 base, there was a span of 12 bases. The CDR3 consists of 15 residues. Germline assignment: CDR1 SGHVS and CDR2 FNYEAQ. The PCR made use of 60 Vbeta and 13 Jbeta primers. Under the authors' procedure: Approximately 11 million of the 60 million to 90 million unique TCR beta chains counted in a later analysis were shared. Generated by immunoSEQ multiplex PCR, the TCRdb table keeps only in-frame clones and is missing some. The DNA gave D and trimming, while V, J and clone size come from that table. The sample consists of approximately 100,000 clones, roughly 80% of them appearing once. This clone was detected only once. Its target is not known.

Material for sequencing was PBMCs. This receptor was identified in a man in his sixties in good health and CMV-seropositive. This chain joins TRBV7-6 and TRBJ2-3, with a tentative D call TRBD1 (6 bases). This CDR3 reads CASSSAGVGTDTQYF. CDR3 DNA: TGTGCCAGCAGCTCAGCAGGGGTGGGCACAGATACGCAGTATTTT.